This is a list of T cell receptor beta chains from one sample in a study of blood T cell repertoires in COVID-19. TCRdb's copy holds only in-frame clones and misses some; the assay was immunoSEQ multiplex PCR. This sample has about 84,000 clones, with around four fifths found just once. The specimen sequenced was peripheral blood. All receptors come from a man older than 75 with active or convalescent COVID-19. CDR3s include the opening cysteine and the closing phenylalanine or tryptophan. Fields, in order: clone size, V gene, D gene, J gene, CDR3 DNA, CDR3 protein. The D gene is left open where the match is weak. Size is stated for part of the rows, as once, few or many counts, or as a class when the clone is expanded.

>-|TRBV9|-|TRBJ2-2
TGTGCCAGCAGCGTACAGGGTACCACCGGGGAGCTGTTTTTT
CASSVQGTTGELFF
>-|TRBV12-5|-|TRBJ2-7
TGTGCTAGTGGGGTCACGGGATCCTCCTACGAGCAGTACTTC
CASGVTGSSYEQYF
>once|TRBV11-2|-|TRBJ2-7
TGTGCCAGCAGCTTAGAAGGGGGGGCCTACGAGCAGTACTTC
CASSLEGGAYEQYF
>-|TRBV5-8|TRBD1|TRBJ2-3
TGTGCCAGCAGCTTGGCAGGGGGCAGTTCCACAGATACGCAGTATTTT
CASSLAGGSSTDTQYF
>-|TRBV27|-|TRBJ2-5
TGTGCCAGCAGTTTAGGGTCGGGGGGCTCGGAGACCCAGTACTTC
CASSLGSGGSETQYF
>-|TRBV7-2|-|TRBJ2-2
TGTGCCAGCAGCTTTTTTCGGGTGGGAGGGAACACCGGGGAGCTGTTTTTT
CASSFFRVGGNTGELFF
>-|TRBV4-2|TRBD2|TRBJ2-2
TGTGCCAGCAGCCAAGACAGGGCCCTAGCGGCGACCGGGGAGCTGTTTTTT
CASSQDRALAATGELFF
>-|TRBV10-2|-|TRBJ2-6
TGCGCCAGCAGTGAGCGGGGGGCCTCTGGGGCCAACGTCCTGACTTTC
CASSERGASGANVLTF
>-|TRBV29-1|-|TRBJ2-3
TGCAGCGTTGGGCACGAGGGTTCAGATACGCAGTATTTT
CSVGHEGSDTQYF
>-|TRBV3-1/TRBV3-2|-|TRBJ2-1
TGTGCCAGCAGCCAAGCAGGGCGGTTCCCCCAGCAGTTCTTC
CASSQAGRFPQQFF
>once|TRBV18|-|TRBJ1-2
TGTGCCAGCTCCCTCGGGGGGGCCTACTATGGCTACACCTTC
CASSLGGAYYGYTF
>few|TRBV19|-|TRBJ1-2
TGTGCCAGTACCACACAGGGCTCTAACTATGGCTACACCTTC
CASTTQGSNYGYTF
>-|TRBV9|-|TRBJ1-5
TGTGCCAGCAGCCCCCATGACGGTCCGTGGGCGTATAGCAATCAGCCCCAGCATTTT
CASSPHDGPWAYSNQPQHF
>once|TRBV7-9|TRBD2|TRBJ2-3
TGTGCCAGCAGGAGAGCGGGAGGGACGCAGTATTTT
CASRRAGGTQYF
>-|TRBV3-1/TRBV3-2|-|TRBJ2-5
TGTGCCAGCAGCCAAGCACGGGAGCCGTACCAAGAGACCCAGTACTTC
CASSQAREPYQETQYF
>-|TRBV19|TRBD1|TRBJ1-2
TGTGCCAATAGTTTACGACAGGGGGCCGACTTGGATGGCTACACCTTC
CANSLRQGADLDGYTF
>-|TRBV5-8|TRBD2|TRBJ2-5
TGTGCCAGCAGCCTAACTAGCGGGAGGGCCGCAGAGACCCAGTACTTC
CASSLTSGRAAETQYF
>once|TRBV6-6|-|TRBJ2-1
TGTGCCAGCAGTTACTCGGGGCGGAAAGACAATGAGCAGTTCTTC
CASSYSGRKDNEQFF
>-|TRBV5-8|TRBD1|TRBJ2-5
TGTGCCTTCCGAGGCAGGGGGCAAGAGACCCAGTACTTC
CAFRGRGQETQYF
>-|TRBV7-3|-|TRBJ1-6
TGTGCCAGCAGCCAAGGCAGGGCGGGATCACCCCTCCACTTT
CASSQGRAGSPLHF
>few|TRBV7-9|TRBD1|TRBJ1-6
TGTGCCAGCAGCCATGGGACAGGGGGAAATTCACCCCTCCACTTT
CASSHGTGGNSPLHF
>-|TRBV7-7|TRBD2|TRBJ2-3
TGTGCCAGCAGCTTAGTCGGGGGGGTCACAGATACGCAGTATTTT
CASSLVGGVTDTQYF
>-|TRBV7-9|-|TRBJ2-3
TGTGCCAGCAGCTTTTGGGGGCAAATCACAGATACGCAGTATTTT
CASSFWGQITDTQYF
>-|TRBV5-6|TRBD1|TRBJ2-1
TGTGCCAGCAGCACAGGGACAGGGCTGTTCTTC
CASSTGTGLFF
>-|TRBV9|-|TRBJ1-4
TGTGCCAGCAGCGCTGACACAACTAATGAAAAACTGTTTTTT
CASSADTTNEKLFF
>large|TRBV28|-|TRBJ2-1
TGTGCCAGCAGGCCACAGGGGGGGTTTTATGAGCAGTTCTTC
CASRPQGGFYEQFF
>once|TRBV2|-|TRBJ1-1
TGTGCCAGCAGTGCCGAGGGCACGAGCACTGAAGCTTTCTTT
CASSAEGTSTEAFF
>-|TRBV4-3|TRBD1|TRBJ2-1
TGCGCCAGCAGCCAAGAGACGGGACAGGCGAACAATGAGCAGTTCTTC
CASSQETGQANNEQFF
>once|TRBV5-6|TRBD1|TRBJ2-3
TGTGCCAGCAGCCCCTCCCCAGGGGGCATCACAGATACGCAGTATTTT
CASSPSPGGITDTQYF
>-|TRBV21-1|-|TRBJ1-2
TGTGCCAGCAGCAAAGTGGGTACAGGGTTTCACTATGGCTACACCTTC
CASSKVGTGFHYGYTF
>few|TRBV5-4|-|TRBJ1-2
TGTGCCAGCAGCTTACCGGGGTCGGGTGGCTACACCTTC
CASSLPGSGGYTF
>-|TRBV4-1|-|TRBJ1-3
TGCGCCAGCAGCCCTTTTAAGGGAGACACCATATATTTT
CASSPFKGDTIYF
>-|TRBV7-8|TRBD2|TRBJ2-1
TGTGCCAGCAGCTTAATCCCAAGCGGGGACTACAATGAGCAGTTCTTC
CASSLIPSGDYNEQFF
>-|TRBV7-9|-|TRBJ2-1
TGTGCCAGCGCCAGACACACGTTCCGGGACTCAGTCGCCTACAATGAGCAGTTCTTC
CASARHTFRDSVAYNEQFF
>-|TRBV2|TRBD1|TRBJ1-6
TGTGCCAGTTTTCAGGACAGGGGAATGGGTTCACCCCTCCACTTT
CASFQDRGMGSPLHF
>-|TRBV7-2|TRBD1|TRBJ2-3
TGTGCCAGCAGCTTAGCCGGGTACAGGGGCGACGGGAGCACAGATACGCAGTATTTT
CASSLAGYRGDGSTDTQYF
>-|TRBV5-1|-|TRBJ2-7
TGCGCCAGCACCCCAAAGTTTGAGACGCGGGAGCAGTACTTC
CASTPKFETREQYF
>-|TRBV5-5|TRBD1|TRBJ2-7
TGTGCCAGCAGCCCACCGGGACAGGGACCCTACGAGCAGTACTTC
CASSPPGQGPYEQYF
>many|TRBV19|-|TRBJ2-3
TGTGCCAGCCTGGAGACAGGCCTTAACTCAGATACGCAGTATTTT
CASLETGLNSDTQYF
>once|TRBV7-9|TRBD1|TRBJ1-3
TGTGCCAGCAGCCTTACAGGGGACATGGGGGACACCATATATTTT
CASSLTGDMGDTIYF
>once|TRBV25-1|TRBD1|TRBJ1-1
TGTGCCAGCAGCGCCGGGACAGGGGTTACTGAAGCTTTCTTT
CASSAGTGVTEAFF
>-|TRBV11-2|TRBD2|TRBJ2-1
TGTGCCAGCAGCTTACTTAGCGGGAGGGTGAACAATGAGCAGTTCTTC
CASSLLSGRVNNEQFF
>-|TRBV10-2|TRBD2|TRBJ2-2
TGCGCCAGCAGGGTAGCGGGAGCTCCCACCGGGGAGCTGTTTTTT
CASRVAGAPTGELFF
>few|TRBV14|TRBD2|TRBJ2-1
TGTGCCAGCAGCCAAGATGGAGGGGAGGGGTCCTACAATGAGCAGTTCTTC
CASSQDGGEGSYNEQFF
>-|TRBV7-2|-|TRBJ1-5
TGTGCCAGCAGCTTAACAGGAAATAGCAATCAGCCCCAGCATTTT
CASSLTGNSNQPQHF
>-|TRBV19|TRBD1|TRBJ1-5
TGTGCCAGTAGTGTTACCGGGACAGGGGCGCGGGCTAGTCAGCCCCAGCATTTT
CASSVTGTGARASQPQHF
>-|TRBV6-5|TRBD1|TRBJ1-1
TGTGCCAGCACTCATGACAGGGGTCGTACTGAAGCTTTCTTT
CASTHDRGRTEAFF
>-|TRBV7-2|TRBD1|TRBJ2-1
TGTGCCAGCAGACACGACAGGGATGAGCAGTTCTTC
CASRHDRDEQFF
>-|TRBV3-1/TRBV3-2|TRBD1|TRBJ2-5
TGTGCCAGCAGCCACCTGACAGGGGGCGGAGAGACCCAGTACTTC
CASSHLTGGGETQYF
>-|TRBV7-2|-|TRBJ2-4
TGTGCCAGCAGCGCAGCCGGGACTGGGGGTTCCATTCAGTACTTC
CASSAAGTGGSIQYF
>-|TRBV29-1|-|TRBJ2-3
TGCAGCGTTGTGGTTGGGGAGATGAGCACAGATACGCAGTATTTT
CSVVVGEMSTDTQYF
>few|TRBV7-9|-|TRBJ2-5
TGTGCCAGCAGCCCAGGGGAGACCCAGTACTTC
CASSPGETQYF
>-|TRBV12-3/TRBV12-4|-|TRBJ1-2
TGTGCCAGCAGTCCACGACCCGAGCGGGGCTACACCTTC
CASSPRPERGYTF
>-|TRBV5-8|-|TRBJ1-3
TGTGCCAGCAGTCCCCTATCTATGGGAAACACCATATATTTT
CASSPLSMGNTIYF
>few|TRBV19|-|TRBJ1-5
TGTGCCAGTAGTATGAGTGTGTGGAGCAATCAGCCCCAGCATTTT
CASSMSVWSNQPQHF